One and the same sample provided the 31 T cell receptor beta chains below, sequenced in a study of cytomegalovirus exposure and HLA in healthy donors. PCR was performed using 60 Vbeta and 13 Jbeta primers. Data came from immunoSEQ multiplex PCR; TCRdb stores just in-frame clones and leaves some out. The sample shows approximately 100,000 clones, over 60% of them seen only once. The specimen sequenced was PBMCs. These receptors all stem from a man in his 60s in good health and CMV-seropositive.

This chain links TRBV2 with TRBJ2-2; D is undetermined. The CDR3 sequence is 14 residues long. V was pared by 6 bases and J by 4 bases, with 12 bases between. Germline V gene sequence: CDR1 SNHLY, CDR2 FYNNEI. CDR3 sequence: CASSRVSTTGELFF. CDR3 bases: TGTGCCAGCAGCCGAGTTTCCACCACCGGGGAGCTGTTTTTT.

This chain links TRBV5-1 with TRBJ2-7, with TRBD1 identical over 8 bases. Germline trimming cut 2 bases from V and 6 bases from J; bases unmatched to any gene: 7. This CDR3 contains 14 residues. From germline, CDR1 is SGHRS and CDR2 YFSETQ. CDR3 sequence: CASSFTDRGGEQYF. The CDR3 DNA sequence: TGCGCCAGCAGCTTCACCGACAGGGGCGGCGAGCAGTACTTC.

The genes are TRBV7-9 and TRBJ2-7; 11 bases are shared with TRBD1. The CDR3 covers 15 residues. Germline V gene lookup returns CDR1 SEHNR and CDR2 FQNEAQ (reference sequence). After removal of 5 bases from V and 4 bases from J, the junction contained 7 bases not matched to a gene. DNA of the CDR3: TGTGCCAGCAGCCAATGGGACAGGGGGGTTTACGAGCAGTACTTC. Amino acid sequence: CASSQWDRGVYEQYF.

The chain uses TRBV7-9 and TRBJ1-5, with D possibly matching TRBD1 (6 bases). Trimming shortened V by 5 bases and J by 9 bases, and 17 bases separated the two germline ends. This CDR3 region has 14 residues. CDR1 SEHNR and CDR2 FQNEAQ come from the germline V gene (reference sequence). For the CDR3, the DNA is TGTGCCAGCAGCCTAGGGGGGGGACCAGGGCCCCAGCATTTT. It encodes CASSLGGGPGPQHF.

The chain couples TRBV5-6 to TRBJ1-6; 8 positions match TRBD1. The CDR3 covers 14 residues. Trimming at V came to 0 bases and at J to 7 bases, leaving 0 bases not matched to a gene. From germline, CDR1 is SGHDT and CDR2 YYEEEE. The CDR3 spells CASSLDRGNSPLHF. The CDR3 nucleotides read TGTGCCAGCAGCTTGGACAGGGGGAATTCACCCCTCCACTTT.

The chain joins TRBV27 to TRBJ2-2, with D possibly TRBD1 on 6 matching bases. The CDR3 is made up of 15 amino acids. The germline gives CDR1 MNHEY, CDR2 SMNVEV (reference sequence). The V and J ends lost 5 bases and 2 bases respectively, with 12 bases between them. The CDR3: CASSDRRENTGELFF. The CDR3 region has the DNA TGTGCCAGCAGTGACAGGCGAGAAAACACCGGGGAGCTGTTTTTT.

The gene calls are TRBV19 and TRBJ1-2, with a tentative D call TRBD1 (6 bases). CDR3 size: 15 residues. Germline assignment: CDR1 LNHDA and CDR2 SQIVND (reference sequence). V was cut by 5 bases and J by 5 bases, with 18 bases left in between. DNA of the CDR3: TGTGCCAGTAGTTCGACAGGCCTGGGGGAGTATGGCTACACCTTC. Translated, it gives CASSSTGLGEYGYTF.

Turning to this clone: At one of its ends the junction is not consistent with the germline gene, which may arise from a read error. The chain links TRBV7-9 to TRBJ2-2; D uncertain. The CDR3 loop spans 15 amino acids. Germline lookup yields CDR1 SEHNR and CDR2 FQNEAQ (reference sequence). CDR3 residues: CASSQDVSSGTTLFF. DNA of the CDR3: TGCGCCAGCAGCCAAGATGTCTCGTCCGGTACGACATTGTTTTTT.

The chain combines TRBV27 with TRBJ2-5; 7 bases match TRBD1. V was pared by 5 bases and J by 4 bases, with 10 bases of the junction left unmatched. This CDR3 is 15 amino acids long. Per the germline V gene, CDR1 is MNHEY and CDR2 is SMNVEV (reference sequence). Written as DNA, the CDR3 is TGTGCCAGCAGTACTCGAGGGGGCACGGGAGAGACCCAGTACTTC. Residues: CASSTRGGTGETQYF.

The chain carries TRBV18 and TRBJ2-1, with TRBD2 matching over 14 bases. The trim removed 3 bases at V and 2 bases at J, leaving 3 bases unmatched. Per germline, CDR1 KGHSH and CDR2 LQKENI. This CDR3 is 17 amino acids long. The CDR3 bases are TGTGCCAGCTCACCCACGACTAGCGGGGGGGCCTACAATGAGCAGTTCTTC. It yields the protein CASSPTTSGGAYNEQFF.

A single count supports this clone. The genes are TRBV5-1 and TRBJ2-3, with 9 bases that match TRBD2. The CDR3 is 13 residues long. Germline CDR1 reads SGHRS; CDR2 reads YFSETQ. Trimming cost V 7 bases and J 3 bases; bases outside gene matches: 3. The CDR3: CASHLAGTDTQYF. Here the CDR3 DNA reads TGCGCCAGCCACCTAGCGGGGACAGATACGCAGTATTTT.

The chain uses TRBV20-1 and TRBJ1-1, with D perhaps matching TRBD1 (5 bases). Trimming left V 8 bases short and J 5 bases short, with 9 bases between. This CDR3 has 10 amino acids. The germline V gene encodes CDR1 DFQATT and CDR2 SNEGSKA (reference sequence). Written as DNA, the CDR3 is TGCAGTCTGGGGCAGACTGAAGCTTTCTTT. Its translation is CSLGQTEAFF.

V gene TRBV30 combines with J gene TRBJ2-2, with TRBD1 identical over 7 bases. The CDR3 loop spans 14 amino acids. V shed 5 bases, J shed 8 bases, and the junction held 11 bases outside the gene matches. Looked up from germline, CDR1 is GTSNPN and CDR2 is SVGIG (reference sequence). The CDR3 is CAWHGTGVPGELFF. CDR3 coding DNA: TGTGCCTGGCACGGAACAGGGGTACCGGGGGAGCTGTTTTTT.

V gene TRBV19 combines with J gene TRBJ2-5, with 9 bases that match TRBD1. Per germline, CDR1 LNHDA and CDR2 SQIVND (reference sequence). The J segment lost 5 bases and the V segment lost 5 bases, leaving 6 bases of the junction unmatched. CDR3 length equals 14 residues. CDR3: CASSATGGGETQYF. In DNA, the CDR3 is TGTGCCAGTAGTGCAACAGGGGGCGGGGAGACCCAGTACTTC.

V and J are TRBV2 and TRBJ2-5, with a weak D call TRBD2 (6 bases). The CDR3 extends over 19 amino acids. The V end lost 2 bases, the J end lost 2 bases, and 24 bases lay between the germline ends. Germline V gene data show CDR1 as SNHLY and CDR2 as FYNNEI. The CDR3 nucleotides read TGTGCCAGCAGTGAAAGGAGGGAACAGTTTAGGACATATCAAGAGACCCAGTACTTC. Protein sequence: CASSERREQFRTYQETQYF.

The chain has TRBV19 and TRBJ2-5; D is unclear. Germline V gene lookup returns CDR1 LNHDA and CDR2 SQIVND (reference sequence). The CDR3 runs 15 residues. With 6 bases removed from V and 2 bases from J, the gap between germline ends came to 16 bases. As DNA, the CDR3 is TGTGCCAGTAGGGGCCCCGGCACGGTACAAGAGACCCAGTACTTC. This encodes CASRGPGTVQETQYF.

The chain employs TRBV4-2 and TRBJ2-3, with D perhaps TRBD2 (5 bases). The CDR3 sequence is 16 residues long. V was clipped by 1 base and J by 2 bases, with 13 bases between them. Germline loops: CDR1 LGHNA, CDR2 YNFKEQ. As DNA, the CDR3 is TGTGCCAGCAGCCAAGGAGGGTTTGGAGACACAGATACGCAGTATTTT. Translating gives CASSQGGFGDTDTQYF.

This chain connects TRBV5-1 to TRBJ2-2, with 7 positions matching TRBD1. The germline gives CDR1 SGHRS, CDR2 YFSETQ. The ends lost 4 bases at V and 4 bases at J; junction bases unmatched: 4. The CDR3 runs 14 residues. For the CDR3, the DNA is TGCGCCAGCAGCCCGGACAGGACCACCGGGGAGCTGTTTTTT. Protein sequence: CASSPDRTTGELFF.

This chain links TRBV5-4 with TRBJ1-6; TRBD1 matches 9 bases. Germline values: CDR1 SGHNT, CDR2 YYREEE (reference sequence). The CDR3 runs 15 residues. The J segment lost 5 bases and the V segment lost 4 bases, leaving 4 bases of the junction unmatched. DNA of the CDR3: TGTGCCAGCAGCGCTCGGACAGGGGATAATTCACCCCTCCACTTT. Protein: CASSARTGDNSPLHF.

The chain uses TRBV6-5 and TRBJ1-3; 9 bases line up with TRBD1. Germline V CDR1 and CDR2: MNHEY, SVGAGI. With V trimmed by 5 bases and J by 4 bases, 6 bases remained unmatched. The CDR3 is 15 residues long. The CDR3 sequence: CASSRGQGSGNTIYF. The CDR3 nucleotides are TGTGCCAGCAGTAGGGGACAGGGATCGGGAAACACCATATATTTT.

This chain joins TRBV30 and TRBJ1-2; D is ambiguous. The CDR3 has 11 residues. Trimming cost V 7 bases and J 6 bases, with 12 bases left between them. Germline assignment: CDR1 GTSNPN and CDR2 SVGIG (reference sequence). CDR3 sequence (DNA): TGTGCCTACGGAGGTTTGGATGGCTACACCTTC. Its protein product is CAYGGLDGYTF.

The chain links TRBV7-9 to TRBJ1-6; possible D gene TRBD1, 6 bases. The CDR3 contains 15 residues. Trimming removed 2 bases from V and 8 bases from J, with 13 bases in between. Germline-derived CDR1 and CDR2 are SEHNR and FQNEAQ (reference sequence). The CDR3 DNA sequence: TGTGCCAGCAGCTTACAGCGGACAGAATATTCACCCCTCCACTTT. It translates to CASSLQRTEYSPLHF.

The genes are TRBV19 and TRBJ2-4, with D uncertain. V was pared by 3 bases and J by 0 bases, with 3 bases between. From germline, CDR1 is LNHDA and CDR2 SQIVND (reference sequence). The CDR3 is 13 residues long. The CDR3 DNA reads as TGTGCCAGTAGTATCCTAGCCAAAAACATTCAGTACTTC. Translating gives CASSILAKNIQYF.

The chain has TRBV28 and TRBJ1-4; D unresolved. Trimming removed 6 bases from V and 12 bases from J, with 11 bases in between. The germline CDR1 and CDR2 sequences are MDHEN and SYDVKM. This CDR3 has 11 amino acids. This CDR3 reads CASRNKRELFF. The CDR3 DNA sequence: TGTGCCAGCAGAAATAAGAGGGAACTGTTTTTT.

This chain uses TRBV5-6 with TRBJ2-1, with 7 bases lining up with TRBD2. Losses at the gene ends were 3 bases for V and 2 bases for J; bases not matched to a gene: 11. In germline, CDR1 is SGHDT, CDR2 YYEEEE. The CDR3 runs to 17 residues. CDR3 sequence reads: CASSYLIGRGTYNEQFF. In DNA, the CDR3 is TGTGCCAGCAGCTACCTTATAGGGCGGGGGACCTACAATGAGCAGTTCTTC.

This clone was seen once. The chain links TRBV6-6 to TRBJ1-5; TRBD1 agrees at 10 bases. The germline CDR1 and CDR2 sequences are MNHNY and SVGAGI (reference sequence). The CDR3 runs 16 residues. V trimming: 6 bases; J trimming: 6 bases; junction bases outside the gene matches: 11. The CDR3 DNA is TGTGCCAGCAGACCAACGACAGGGGGCGGGATTCAGCCCCAGCATTTT. Translation: CASRPTTGGGIQPQHF.

V is TRBV10-1 and J is TRBJ2-7; tentatively, D is TRBD2 (6 bases). The CDR3 length is 13 residues. Germline values: CDR1 WNHNN, CDR2 SYGVQD (reference sequence). Between the trimmed V and J ends, which lost 3 bases and 6 bases, there was a span of 12 bases. CDR3 nucleotide sequence: TGCGCCAGCAGTGAACTTAAGCGGGTCGAGCAGTACTTC. Its translation: CASSELKRVEQYF.

V gene TRBV6-1 combines with J gene TRBJ2-5; 8 nucleotides align to TRBD1. Germline V gene data show CDR1 as MNHNS and CDR2 as SASEGT. Trimming at V came to 7 bases and at J to 1 base, leaving 8 bases not matched to a gene. CDR3 size: 15 residues. CDR3 nucleotides: TGTGCCAGCACGGGGACAGGCAACCTCCAAGAGACCCAGTACTTC. Its translation is CASTGTGNLQETQYF.

The chain joins TRBV11-2 to TRBJ2-3; 12 positions agree with TRBD2. Germline loops: CDR1 SGHAT, CDR2 FQNNGV. J was trimmed by 7 bases and V by 6 bases; bases with no gene match: 11. The CDR3 is 16 amino acids. The CDR3 reads CASSSGLAGSTHTQYF. CDR3 bases: TGTGCCAGCAGTTCGGGACTAGCGGGCTCCACCCATACGCAGTATTTT.

V gene TRBV28 combines with J gene TRBJ1-2; 9 bases map to TRBD1. Germline V gene lookup returns CDR1 MDHEN and CDR2 SYDVKM. The CDR3 has 14 residues. J was trimmed by 5 bases and V by 6 bases; bases with no gene match: 7. DNA for the CDR3: TGTGCCAGCAGCGGGACAGGGAAAGGGTATGGCTACACCTTC. Protein sequence: CASSGTGKGYGYTF.

The chain joins TRBV29-1 to TRBJ2-7; tentatively, D is TRBD2 (7 bases). Trimming took off 1 base at V and 3 bases at J, with 13 bases between the two ends. Germline V gene sequence: CDR1 SQVTM, CDR2 ANQGSEA. The CDR3 sequence is 14 residues long. The CDR3 DNA reads TGCAGCGTTGAAGGTGCGGGGGCGAACTACGAGCAGTACTTC. Its translation: CSVEGAGANYEQYF.